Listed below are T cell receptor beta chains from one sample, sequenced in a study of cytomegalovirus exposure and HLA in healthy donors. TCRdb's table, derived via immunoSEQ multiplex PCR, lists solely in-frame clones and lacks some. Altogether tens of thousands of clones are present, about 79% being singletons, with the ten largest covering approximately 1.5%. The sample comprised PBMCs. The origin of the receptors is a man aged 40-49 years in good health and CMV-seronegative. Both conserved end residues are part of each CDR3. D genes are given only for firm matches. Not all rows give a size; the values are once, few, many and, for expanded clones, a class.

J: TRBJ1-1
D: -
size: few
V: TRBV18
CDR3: CASSPTVGNTEAFF
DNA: TGTGCCAGCTCACCAACTGTCGGGAACACTGAAGCTTTCTTT

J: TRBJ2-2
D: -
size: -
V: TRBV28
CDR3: CASSLPVTGELFF
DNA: TGTGCCAGCAGTTTACCGGTCACCGGGGAGCTGTTTTTT

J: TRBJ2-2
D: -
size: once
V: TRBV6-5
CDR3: CASSYSPVPTGELFF
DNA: TGTGCCAGCAGTTACTCGCCAGTTCCTACCGGGGAGCTGTTTTTT

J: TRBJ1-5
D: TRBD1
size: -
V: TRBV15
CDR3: CATSRGTGGSQPQHF
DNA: TGTGCCACCAGCAGAGGGACAGGGGGCAGTCAGCCCCAGCATTTT

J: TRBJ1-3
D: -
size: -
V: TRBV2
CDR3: CASSGTPGNTIYF
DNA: TGTGCCAGCAGTGGGACACCTGGAAACACCATATATTTT

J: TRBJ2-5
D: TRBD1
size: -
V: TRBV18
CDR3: CASSQRTGEGETQYF
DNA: TGTGCCAGCTCACAACGGACAGGGGAAGGAGAGACCCAGTACTTC

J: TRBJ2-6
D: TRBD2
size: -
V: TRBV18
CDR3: CASSPPATSASGANVLTF
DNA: TGTGCCAGCTCACCACCGGCGACTAGCGCCTCTGGGGCCAACGTCCTGACTTTC

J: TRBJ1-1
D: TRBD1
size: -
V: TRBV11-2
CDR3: CASHTGGRTEAFF
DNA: TGTGCCAGTCACACAGGGGGCCGGACTGAAGCTTTCTTT

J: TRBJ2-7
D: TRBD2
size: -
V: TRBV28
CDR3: CASLLAGGPHEQYF
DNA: TGTGCCAGCCTCCTCGCGGGAGGGCCCCACGAGCAGTACTTC

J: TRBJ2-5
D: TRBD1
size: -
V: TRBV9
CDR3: CASSGTGQETQYF
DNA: TGTGCCAGCAGTGGGACAGGACAAGAGACCCAGTACTTC

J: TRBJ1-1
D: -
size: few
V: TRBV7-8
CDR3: CASSLEPLSTEAFF
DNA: TGTGCCAGCAGCTTAGAACCGCTGAGCACTGAAGCTTTCTTT

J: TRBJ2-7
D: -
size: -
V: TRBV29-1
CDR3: CSVAVQAAYEQYF
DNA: TGCAGCGTTGCTGTACAGGCTGCCTACGAGCAGTACTTC

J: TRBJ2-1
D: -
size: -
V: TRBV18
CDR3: CASSPPAATYNEQFF
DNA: TGTGCCAGCTCACCACCAGCGGCTACCTACAATGAGCAGTTCTTC

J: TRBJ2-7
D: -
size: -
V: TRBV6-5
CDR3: CASSRDSYEQYF
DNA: TGTGCCAGCAGTCGCGACAGCTACGAGCAGTACTTC

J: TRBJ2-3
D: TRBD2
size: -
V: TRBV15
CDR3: CATSRDGTSGRYF
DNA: TGTGCCACCAGCAGAGATGGTACTAGCGGGAGGTATTTT

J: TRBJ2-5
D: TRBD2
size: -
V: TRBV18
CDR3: CASSPSGGPRETQYF
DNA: TGTGCCAGCTCACCGTCGGGAGGGCCGCGGGAGACCCAGTACTTC

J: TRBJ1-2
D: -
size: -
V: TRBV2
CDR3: CASSEVAVERGYTF
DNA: TGTGCCAGCAGTGAGGTCGCAGTCGAACGCGGCTACACCTTC

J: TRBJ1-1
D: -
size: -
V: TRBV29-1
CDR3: CSVGEKNTEAFF
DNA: TGCAGCGTCGGAGAAAAGAACACTGAAGCTTTCTTT

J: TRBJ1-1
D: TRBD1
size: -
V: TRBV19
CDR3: CASSMGTGGGSSEAFF
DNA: TGTGCCAGTAGTATGGGGACAGGGGGCGGGTCCTCCGAAGCTTTCTTT

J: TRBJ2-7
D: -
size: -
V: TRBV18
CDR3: CASSAVSGWDEQYF
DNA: TGTGCCAGCTCAGCGGTGTCCGGGTGGGACGAGCAGTACTTC

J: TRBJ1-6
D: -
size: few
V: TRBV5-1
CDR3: CASSLGGINSPLHF
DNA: TGCGCCAGCAGCTTGGGCGGAATTAATTCACCCCTCCACTTT

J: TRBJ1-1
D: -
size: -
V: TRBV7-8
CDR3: CANTLDRDTEAFF
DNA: TGTGCCAACACGCTAGACAGAGACACTGAAGCTTTCTTT

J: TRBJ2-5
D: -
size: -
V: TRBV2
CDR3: CASSWRAAQYF
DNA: TGTGCCAGCAGTTGGCGTGCGGCCCAGTACTTC

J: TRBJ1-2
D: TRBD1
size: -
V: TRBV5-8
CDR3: CASSSGTGIYGYTF
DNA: TGTGCCAGCAGCTCCGGGACAGGGATCTATGGCTACACCTTC

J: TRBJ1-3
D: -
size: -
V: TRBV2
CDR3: CASRPTRGGNTIYF
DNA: TGTGCCAGCAGACCGACTCGGGGTGGAAACACCATATATTTT

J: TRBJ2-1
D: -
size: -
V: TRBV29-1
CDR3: CSVAPLASYNEQFF
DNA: TGCAGCGTGGCCCCCCTAGCGTCCTACAATGAGCAGTTCTTC

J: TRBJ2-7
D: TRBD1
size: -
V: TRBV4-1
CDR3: CASSHAGTASYEQYF
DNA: TGCGCCAGCAGCCATGCCGGGACAGCGTCCTACGAGCAGTACTTC

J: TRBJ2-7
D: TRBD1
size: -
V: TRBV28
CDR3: CASRTGQTYEQYF
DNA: TGTGCCAGCAGGACGGGACAGACCTACGAGCAGTACTTC

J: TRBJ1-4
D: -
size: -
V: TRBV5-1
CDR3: CASSFGQSSEKLFF
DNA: TGCGCCAGCAGCTTTGGCCAATCTAGTGAAAAACTGTTTTTT

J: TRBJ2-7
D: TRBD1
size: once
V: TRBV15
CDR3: CATSRGQGSSYEQYF
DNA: TGTGCCACCAGCAGAGGACAGGGGTCTTCCTACGAGCAGTACTTC

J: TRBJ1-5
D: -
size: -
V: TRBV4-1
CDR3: CASSPTSGQPQHF
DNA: TGCGCCAGCAGCCCGACGAGCGGTCAGCCCCAGCATTTT

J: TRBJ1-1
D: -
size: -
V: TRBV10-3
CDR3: CAISDLTAEAFF
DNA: TGTGCCATCAGTGATCTGACAGCCGAAGCTTTCTTT

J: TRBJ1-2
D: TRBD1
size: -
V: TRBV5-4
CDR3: CASSWAGTGVYGYTF
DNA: TGTGCCAGCAGCTGGGCCGGGACAGGGGTCTATGGCTACACCTTC

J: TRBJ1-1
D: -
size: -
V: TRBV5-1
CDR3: CASSFTGGNTEAFF
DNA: TGCGCCAGCAGCTTCACAGGTGGGAACACTGAAGCTTTCTTT

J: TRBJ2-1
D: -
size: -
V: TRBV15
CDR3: CATSVTVFSYNEQFF
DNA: TGTGCCACCAGCGTGACAGTCTTTTCCTACAATGAGCAGTTCTTC

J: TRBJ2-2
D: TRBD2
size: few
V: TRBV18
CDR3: CASSPGTSSTGELFF
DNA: TGTGCCAGCTCACCCGGGACTAGCAGCACCGGGGAGCTGTTTTTT

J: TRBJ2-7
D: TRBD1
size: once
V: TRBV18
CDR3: CASSPLTGTGQYEQYF
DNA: TGTGCCAGCTCACCCCTCACCGGGACAGGTCAATACGAGCAGTACTTC

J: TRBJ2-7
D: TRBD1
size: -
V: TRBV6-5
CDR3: CASSSRTGGPYEQYF
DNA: TGTGCCAGCAGTTCACGGACAGGGGGCCCCTACGAGCAGTACTTC

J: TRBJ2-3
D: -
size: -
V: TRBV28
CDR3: CASSQGGPQYF
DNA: TGTGCCAGCAGCCAGGGTGGGCCGCAGTATTTT

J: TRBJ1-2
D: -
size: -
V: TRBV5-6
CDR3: CASSPDTDFYGYTF
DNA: TGTGCCAGCAGCCCCGACACGGATTTTTATGGCTACACCTTC

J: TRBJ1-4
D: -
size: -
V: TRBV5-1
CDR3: CASSLGGVGEKLFF
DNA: TGCGCCAGCAGCTTGGGGGGAGTTGGTGAAAAACTGTTTTTT

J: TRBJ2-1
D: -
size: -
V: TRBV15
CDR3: CATSRDPPDEQFF
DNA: TGTGCCACCAGCAGAGATCCCCCCGATGAGCAGTTCTTC

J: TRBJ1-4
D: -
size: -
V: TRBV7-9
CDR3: CSSRLIGGEKLFF
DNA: TGTTCCAGCAGGCTCATAGGAGGGGAAAAACTGTTTTTT

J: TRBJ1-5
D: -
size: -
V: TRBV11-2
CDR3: CASSLSGDQPQHF
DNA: TGTGCCAGCAGCTTATCAGGGGATCAGCCCCAGCATTTT

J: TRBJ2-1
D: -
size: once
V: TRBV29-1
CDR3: CSVDSGRKQFF
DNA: TGCAGCGTTGATTCGGGTAGGAAGCAGTTCTTC

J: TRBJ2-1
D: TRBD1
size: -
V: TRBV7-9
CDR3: CASSFYGTGGYNEQFF
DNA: TGTGCCAGCAGCTTTTATGGGACAGGGGGTTACAATGAGCAGTTCTTC

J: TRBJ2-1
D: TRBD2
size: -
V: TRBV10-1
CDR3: CASSESGLAEGGGAYNEQFF
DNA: TGCGCCAGCAGTGAGTCGGGACTAGCGGAAGGAGGAGGAGCGTACAATGAGCAGTTCTTC

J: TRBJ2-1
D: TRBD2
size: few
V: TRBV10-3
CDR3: CAISETRLAGTYNEQFF
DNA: TGTGCCATCAGTGAGACCCGACTAGCGGGGACCTACAATGAGCAGTTCTTC

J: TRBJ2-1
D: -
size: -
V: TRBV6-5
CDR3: CASSSRGGAYNEQFF
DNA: TGTGCCAGCAGTTCCCGCGGGGGCGCCTACAATGAGCAGTTCTTC

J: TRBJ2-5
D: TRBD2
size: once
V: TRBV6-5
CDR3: CASRTGLAGGETQYF
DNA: TGTGCCAGCAGGACCGGACTAGCGGGAGGAGAGACCCAGTACTTC

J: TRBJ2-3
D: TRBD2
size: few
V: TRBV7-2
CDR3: CASSQRSGGNIDTQYF
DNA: TGTGCCAGCAGCCAACGGAGCGGGGGGAACATAGATACGCAGTATTTT

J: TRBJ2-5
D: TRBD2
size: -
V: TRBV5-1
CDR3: CASSSGLAGGLGETQYF
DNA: TGCGCCAGCAGCTCGGGACTAGCGGGAGGGCTGGGGGAGACCCAGTACTTC

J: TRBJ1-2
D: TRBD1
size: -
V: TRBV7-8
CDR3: CASSLDRGVYGYTF
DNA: TGTGCCAGCAGCTTAGACAGGGGGGTCTATGGCTACACCTTC

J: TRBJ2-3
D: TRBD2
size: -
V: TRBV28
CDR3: CASSSLAGGLLTDTQYF
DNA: TGTGCCAGCAGTTCGCTAGCGGGAGGGCTCCTCACAGATACGCAGTATTTT

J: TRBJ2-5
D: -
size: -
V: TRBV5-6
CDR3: CASSLAGIGETQYF
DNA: TGTGCCAGCAGCTTGGCGGGGATTGGGGAGACCCAGTACTTC